This T cell receptor beta chain was obtained from a study of control samples from healthy donors and cancer patients. The CDR3 runs to 12 residues. V lost 0 bases and J 15 bases, leaving 12 bases between the germline ends. Germline V gene data show CDR1 as LGHNA and CDR2 as YNFKEQ. Assay used: immunoSEQ multiplex PCR; TCRdb lists only in-frame clones, some missing. In all, the sample yields roughly 200,000 clones. Sequencing was performed on blood. V and J are TRBV4-2 and TRBJ2-1; D tentatively reads TRBD1 or TRBD2 (5 bases each). The receptor was isolated from a woman in her 30s in good health. The DNA for the CDR3 is TGTGCCAGCAGCCAAGATAGGGACCGACGGTTCTTC. The encoded protein is CASSQDRDRRFF.